This T cell receptor (beta chain) originates from a study of OX40 agonist ivuxolimab in advanced cancers. Measured with immunoSEQ multiplex PCR; TCRdb has only the in-frame clones, and not every one. The table records under 150,000 clones, about 92% of them present only once. The CDR3 loop spans 17 amino acids. The ends were cut back, 1 base at V and 2 bases at J, with 18 bases in the middle. Germline CDR1 reads LGHNA; CDR2 reads YSLEER. This TCR derives from an adult with an advanced solid tumor such as melanoma, head and neck, liver or kidney cancer. The rearrangement links TRBV4-3 to TRBJ2-7; D perhaps matches TRBD2 (6 bases). Sequenced here: CD4+ or CD8+ T cells sorted from blood, sampled in a trial of the OX40 agonist ivuxolimab. The CDR3 region has the DNA TGCGCCAGCAGCCAAGGCGGGGTTTCCTCGGGAGCCTACGAGCAGTACTTC. The encoded protein is CASSQGGVSSGAYEQYF.